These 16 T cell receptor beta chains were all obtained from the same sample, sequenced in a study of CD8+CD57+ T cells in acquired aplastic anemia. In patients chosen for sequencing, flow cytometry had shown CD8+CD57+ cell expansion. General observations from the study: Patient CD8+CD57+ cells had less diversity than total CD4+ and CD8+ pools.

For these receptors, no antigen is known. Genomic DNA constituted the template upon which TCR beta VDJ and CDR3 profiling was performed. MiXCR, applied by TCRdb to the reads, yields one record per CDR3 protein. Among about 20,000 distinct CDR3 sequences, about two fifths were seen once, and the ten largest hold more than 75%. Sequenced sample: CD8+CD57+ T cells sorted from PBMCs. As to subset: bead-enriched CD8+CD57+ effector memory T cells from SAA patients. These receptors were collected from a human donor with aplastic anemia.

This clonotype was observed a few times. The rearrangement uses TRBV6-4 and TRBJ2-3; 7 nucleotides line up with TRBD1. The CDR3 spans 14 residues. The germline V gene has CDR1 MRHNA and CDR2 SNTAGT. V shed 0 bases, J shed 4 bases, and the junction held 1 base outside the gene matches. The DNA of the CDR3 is TGTGCCAGCAGTGACTCGACAGGGCCAGATACGCAGTATTTT. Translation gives CASSDSTGPDTQYF.

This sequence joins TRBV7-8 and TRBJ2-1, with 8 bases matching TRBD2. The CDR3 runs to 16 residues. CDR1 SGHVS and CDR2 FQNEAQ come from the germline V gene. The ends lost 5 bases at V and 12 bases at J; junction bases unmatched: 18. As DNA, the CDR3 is TGTGCCAGCAGCATTACCGGGACTAGGAGATCGGATACGCAGTTCTTC. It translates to CASSITGTRRSDTQFF.

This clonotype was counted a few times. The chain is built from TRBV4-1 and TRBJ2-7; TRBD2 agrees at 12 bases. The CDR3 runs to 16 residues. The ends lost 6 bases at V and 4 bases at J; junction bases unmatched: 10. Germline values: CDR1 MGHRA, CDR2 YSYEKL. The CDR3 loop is CASRPRLAGAFYEQYF. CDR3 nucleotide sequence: TGCGCCAGCAGACCGAGACTAGCGGGAGCTTTTTACGAGCAGTACTTC.

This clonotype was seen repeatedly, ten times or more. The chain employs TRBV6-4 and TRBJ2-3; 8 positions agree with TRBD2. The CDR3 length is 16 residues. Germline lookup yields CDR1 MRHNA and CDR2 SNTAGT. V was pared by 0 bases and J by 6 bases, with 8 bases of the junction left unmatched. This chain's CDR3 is CASSDSPGGERDTQYF. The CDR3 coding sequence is TGTGCCAGCAGTGACTCGCCCGGGGGGGAACGGGATACGCAGTATTTT.

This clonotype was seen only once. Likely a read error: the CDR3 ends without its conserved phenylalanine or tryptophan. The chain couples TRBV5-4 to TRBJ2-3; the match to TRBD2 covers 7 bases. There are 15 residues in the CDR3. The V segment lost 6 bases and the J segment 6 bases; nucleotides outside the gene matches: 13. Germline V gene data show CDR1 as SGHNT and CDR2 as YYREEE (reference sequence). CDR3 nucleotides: TGTGCCAGCACCGCCGTCGCGGGAGTAGCCGATACGCAGTATCTT. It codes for CASTAVAGVADTQYL.

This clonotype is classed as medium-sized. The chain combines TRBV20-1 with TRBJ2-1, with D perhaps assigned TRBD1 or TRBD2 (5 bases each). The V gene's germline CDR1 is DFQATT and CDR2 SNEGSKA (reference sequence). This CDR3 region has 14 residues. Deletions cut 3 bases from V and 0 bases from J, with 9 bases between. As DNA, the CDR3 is TGCAGTGCTAGCTCCGGGGCCTCCTACAATGAGCAGTTCTTC. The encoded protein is CSASSGASYNEQFF.

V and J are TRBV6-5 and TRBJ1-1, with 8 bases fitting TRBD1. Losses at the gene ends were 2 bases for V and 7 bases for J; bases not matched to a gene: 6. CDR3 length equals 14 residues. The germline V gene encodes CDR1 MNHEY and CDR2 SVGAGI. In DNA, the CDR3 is TGTGCCAGCAGTTACGGGCAGGGGGCTCATGAAGCTTTCTTT. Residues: CASSYGQGAHEAFF.

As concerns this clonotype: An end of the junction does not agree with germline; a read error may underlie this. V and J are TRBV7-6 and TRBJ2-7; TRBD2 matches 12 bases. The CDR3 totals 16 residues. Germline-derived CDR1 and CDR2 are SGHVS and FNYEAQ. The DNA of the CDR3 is TGTGCCGGCAGCTTAGGGACTAGCGGGTATTCCTACGAGCAGTACTTC. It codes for CAGSLGTSGYSYEQYF.

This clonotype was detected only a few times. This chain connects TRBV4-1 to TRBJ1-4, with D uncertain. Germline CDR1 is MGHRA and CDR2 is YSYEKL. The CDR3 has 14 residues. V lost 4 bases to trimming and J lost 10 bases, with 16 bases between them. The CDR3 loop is CASSREEGWGKLFF. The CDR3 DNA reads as TGCGCCAGCAGCCGAGAGGAAGGTTGGGGAAAACTGTTTTTT.

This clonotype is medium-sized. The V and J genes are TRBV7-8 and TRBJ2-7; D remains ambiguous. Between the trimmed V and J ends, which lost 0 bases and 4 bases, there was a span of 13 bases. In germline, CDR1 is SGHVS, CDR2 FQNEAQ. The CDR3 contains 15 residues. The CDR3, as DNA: TGTGCCAGCAGCTTAGCGAGTTCCAGCGTATACGAGCAGTACTTC. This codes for CASSLASSSVYEQYF.

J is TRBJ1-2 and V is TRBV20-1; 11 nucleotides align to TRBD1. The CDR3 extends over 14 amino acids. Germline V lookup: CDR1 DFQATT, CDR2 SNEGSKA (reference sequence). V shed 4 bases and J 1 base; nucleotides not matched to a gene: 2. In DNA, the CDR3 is TGCAGTGCTATGGGGACAGGGGGTAACTATGGCTACACCTTC. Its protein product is CSAMGTGGNYGYTF.

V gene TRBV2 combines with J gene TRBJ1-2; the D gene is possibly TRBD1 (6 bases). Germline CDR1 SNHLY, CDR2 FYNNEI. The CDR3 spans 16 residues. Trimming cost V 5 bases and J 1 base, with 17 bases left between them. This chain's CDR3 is CASSTGTTFYNYGYTF. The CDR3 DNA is TGTGCCAGCAGTACAGGGACTACATTTTATAACTATGGCTACACCTTC.

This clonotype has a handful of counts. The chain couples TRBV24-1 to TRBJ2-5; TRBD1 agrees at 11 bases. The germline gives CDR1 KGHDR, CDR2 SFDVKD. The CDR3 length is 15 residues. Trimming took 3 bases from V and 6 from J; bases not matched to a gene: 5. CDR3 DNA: TGTGCCACCAGTGATGGACAGGGGGCTAGGCAGACCCAGTACTTC. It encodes CATSDGQGARQTQYF.

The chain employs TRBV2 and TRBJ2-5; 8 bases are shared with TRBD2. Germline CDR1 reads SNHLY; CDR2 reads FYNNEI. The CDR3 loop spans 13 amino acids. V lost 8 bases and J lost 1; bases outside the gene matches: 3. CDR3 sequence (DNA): TGTGCCAGCCGGGGGGGTCCCCAAGAGACCCAGTACTTC. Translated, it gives CASRGGPQETQYF.

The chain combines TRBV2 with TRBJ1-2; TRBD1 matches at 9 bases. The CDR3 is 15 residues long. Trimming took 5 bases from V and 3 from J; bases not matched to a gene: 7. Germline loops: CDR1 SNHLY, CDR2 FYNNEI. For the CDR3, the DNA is TGTGCCAGCAGTATACAGGGGGCGGATTACTATGGCTACACCTTC. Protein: CASSIQGADYYGYTF.

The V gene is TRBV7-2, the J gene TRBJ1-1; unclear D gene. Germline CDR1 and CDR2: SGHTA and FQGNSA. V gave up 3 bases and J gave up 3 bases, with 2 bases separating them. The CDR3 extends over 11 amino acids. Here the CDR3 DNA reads TGTGCCAGCAGCTTTTACACTGAAGCTTTCTTT. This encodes CASSFYTEAFF.